This T cell receptor (beta chain) was captured by sequencing in a study of T-cell reconstitution after alpha-beta-depleted transplantation in children. The CDR3 length is 14 residues. Germline V gene data show CDR1 as LGHNA and CDR2 as YSLEER. Trimming shortened V by 1 base and J by 4 bases, and 9 bases separated the two germline ends. Library preparation (for TCRbeta) was performed with unique molecular identifiers. Via MiXCR, TCRdb re-called the PCR reads, giving one row per CDR3 protein. Of around 190,000 distinct CDR3 sequences detected, roughly 7% appear once; the ten largest clones hold more than 5.5%. Study conclusions and caveats: After transplant, at about two months, alpha-beta T cells were reportedly derived from several hundred expanded graft clones. The study traced high day-60 TCRbeta diversity in some patients to surviving recipient T cells and thymic progenitors. By one year post-transplant, T-cell counts and diversity largely arose from T cells that were newly produced.

In its sample, this clonotype was seen many times. Its antigen is not identified. This sequence originates from a boy aged 2 to 9 with acute lymphoblastic leukemia, due to receive a stem cell transplant. The sequencing here drew on PBMCs, taken before TCRalphabeta/CD19-depleted stem cell transplant. The chain recombines TRBV4-3 with TRBJ2-3; no firm D call. The CDR3 loop is CASSQVGPADTQYF. The DNA for the CDR3 is TGCGCCAGCAGCCAAGTAGGGCCGGCAGATACGCAGTATTTT.